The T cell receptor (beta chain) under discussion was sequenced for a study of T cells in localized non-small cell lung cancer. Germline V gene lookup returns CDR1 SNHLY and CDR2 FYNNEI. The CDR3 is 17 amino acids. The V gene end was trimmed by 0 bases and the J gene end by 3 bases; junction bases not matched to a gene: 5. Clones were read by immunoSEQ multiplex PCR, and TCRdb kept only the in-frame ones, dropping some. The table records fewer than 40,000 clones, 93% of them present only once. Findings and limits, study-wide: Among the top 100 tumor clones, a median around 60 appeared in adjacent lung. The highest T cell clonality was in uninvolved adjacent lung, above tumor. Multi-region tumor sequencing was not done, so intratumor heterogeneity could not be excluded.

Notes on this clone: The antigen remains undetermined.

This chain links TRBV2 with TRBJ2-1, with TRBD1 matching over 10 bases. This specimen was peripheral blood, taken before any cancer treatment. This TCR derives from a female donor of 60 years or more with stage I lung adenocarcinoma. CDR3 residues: CASSEALRTGGYNEQFF. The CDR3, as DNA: TGTGCCAGCAGTGAAGCGCTTCGGACAGGGGGCTACAATGAGCAGTTCTTC. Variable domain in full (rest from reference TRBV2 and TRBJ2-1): EPEVTQTPSHQVTQMGQEVILRCVPISNHLYFYWYRQILGQKVEFLVSFYNNEISEKSEIFDDQFSVERPDGSNFTLKIRSTKLEDSAMYFCASSEALRTGGYNEQFFGPGTRLTVL.